These 21 T cell receptor beta chains came from one sample sequenced in a study of graft-versus-host responses after intestinal transplantation. What these receptors recognize is not known. Generated by immunoSEQ multiplex PCR, the TCRdb table keeps only in-frame clones and is missing some. Among tens of thousands of clones listed, roughly nine tenths were seen once. This sample comprised unstimulated CD8+ T cells sorted from spleen or lymph node cells, obtained before intestinal transplant. Receptors originate from a human donor who received an intestinal transplant.

The chain joins TRBV27 to TRBJ2-7, with 7 nucleotides matching TRBD2. V dropped 8 bases and J dropped 7; count of bases not matched to a gene: 11. CDR1 and CDR2 (germline): MNHEY, SMNVEV (reference sequence). The CDR3 runs 13 residues. The CDR3 spells CASSWGRAKEQYF. The DNA for the CDR3 is TGTGCCAGCTCCTGGGGGAGGGCCAAAGAGCAGTACTTC.

This chain uses TRBV13 with TRBJ1-1, with 8 nucleotides matching TRBD1. The length of the CDR3 is 15 residues. Trimming at V came to 5 bases and at J to 3 bases, leaving 8 bases not matched to a gene. Looked up from germline, CDR1 is PRHDT and CDR2 is FYEKMQ (reference sequence). In DNA form, the CDR3 reads TGTGCCAGCAGCGCACAGGGGGGGGAACACACTGAAGCTTTCTTT. Its translation is CASSAQGGEHTEAFF.

This chain joins TRBV4-2 and TRBJ2-4; 7 bases map to TRBD1. Germline loops: CDR1 LGHNA, CDR2 YNFKEQ. The CDR3 is 17 amino acids. V shed 0 bases and J 2 bases; nucleotides not matched to a gene: 7. The CDR3 DNA follows: TGTGCCAGCAGCCAAGATAGGCCAGGGGGACCCAAAAACATTCAGTACTTC. Translation: CASSQDRPGGPKNIQYF.

In this sample, this clone turned up a few times. The rearrangement joins TRBV6-1 to TRBJ2-3; 9 nucleotides match TRBD2. The CDR3 sequence is 15 residues long. Germline lookup yields CDR1 MNHNS and CDR2 SASEGT. With V trimmed by 1 base and J by 4 bases, 3 bases remained unmatched. CDR3 nucleotides: TGTGCCAGCAGTGAAGGCGGGGGGGCCGCAGATACGCAGTATTTT. Protein product: CASSEGGGAADTQYF.

The chain recombines TRBV29-1 with TRBJ2-7, with D tentatively TRBD2 (7 bases). V dropped 5 bases and J dropped 0 bases, with 11 bases sitting between them. Germline CDR1 reads SQVTM; CDR2 reads ANQGSEA. The CDR3 has 13 residues. CDR3 loop: CSVRGGNSYEQYF. As DNA, the CDR3 is TGCAGCGTTAGGGGGGGCAACTCCTACGAGCAGTACTTC.

This chain links TRBV13 with TRBJ1-1, with D perhaps matching TRBD1 (6 bases). Deletions cut 4 bases from V and 1 base from J, with 10 bases between. Germline V CDR1 and CDR2: PRHDT, FYEKMQ (reference sequence). CDR3 length: 14 amino acids. For the CDR3, the DNA is TGTGCCAGCAGCTCAAGACAGGAGAACACTGAAGCTTTCTTT. This sequence encodes CASSSRQENTEAFF. The full variable domain, rest sourced from reference TRBV13 and TRBJ1-1, is AAGVIQSPRHLIKEKRETATLKCYPIPRHDTVYWYQQGPGQDPQFLISFYEKMQSDKGSIPDRFSAQQFSDYHSELNMSSLELGDSALYFCASSSRQENTEAFFGQGTRLTVV.

CDR3 DNA: TGTGCCAGCAGCCGGGGTTCGAACACTGAAGCTTTCTTT. Translated: CASSRGSNTEAFF. The rearrangement joins TRBV2 to TRBJ1-1, with unresolved D. The germline gives CDR1 SNHLY, CDR2 FYNNEI. The CDR3 is 13 amino acids. V lost 6 bases and J lost 1, with 9 bases in between.

V is TRBV7-9 and J is TRBJ1-5; the match to TRBD1 covers 10 bases. V dropped 5 bases and J dropped 2; count of bases not matched to a gene: 3. The CDR3 sequence is 15 residues long. CDR1 is SEHNR and CDR2 is FQNEAQ in the germline V gene (reference sequence). The CDR3 spells CASSPGTGGNQPQHF. In nucleotides, the CDR3 is TGTGCCAGCAGCCCGGGGACAGGGGGCAATCAGCCCCAGCATTTT.

The J gene is TRBJ2-1, the V gene TRBV27; 7 nucleotides match TRBD1. V shed 4 bases, J shed 2 bases, and the junction held 8 bases outside the gene matches. Per the germline V gene, CDR1 is MNHEY and CDR2 is SMNVEV (reference sequence). The CDR3 contains 16 residues. CDR3 loop: CASSSGTAFPYNEQFF. CDR3 nucleotide sequence: TGTGCCAGCAGTTCGGGGACAGCCTTTCCCTACAATGAGCAGTTCTTC.

The rearrangement joins TRBV27 to TRBJ2-7, with 7 bases fitting TRBD2. The junction had 0 bases not matched to a gene; V was cut back by 0 bases and J by 4 bases. There are 13 residues in the CDR3. Germline V gene data show CDR1 as MNHEY and CDR2 as SMNVEV (reference sequence). The CDR3 coding sequence is TGTGCCAGCAGTTTATCGCGGGGGTACGAGCAGTACTTC. This gives the protein CASSLSRGYEQYF.

This chain links TRBV19 with TRBJ1-1; 9 bases match TRBD1. From germline, CDR1 is LNHDA and CDR2 SQIVND (reference sequence). The junction had 4 bases not matched to a gene; V was cut back by 0 bases and J by 5 bases. This CDR3 region has 15 residues. The chain's CDR3 is CASSIETGGRTEAFF. Written as DNA, the CDR3 is TGTGCCAGTAGTATAGAGACAGGGGGAAGGACTGAAGCTTTCTTT.

The CDR3 reads CASSPDLGAFF. The CDR3 DNA reads as TGTGCCAGCAGCCCCGACCTGGGCGCTTTCTTT. V is TRBV7-9 and J is TRBJ1-1; D is unclear. Germline CDR1 is SEHNR and CDR2 is FQNEAQ (reference sequence). V was pared by 5 bases and J by 11 bases, with 12 bases between. The CDR3 is 11 residues long.

The chain couples TRBV29-1 to TRBJ1-1; 7 positions match TRBD1. This CDR3 is 18 amino acids long. Germline V lookup: CDR1 SQVTM, CDR2 ANQGSEA. The trim removed 3 bases at V and 3 bases at J, leaving 19 bases unmatched. CDR3 sequence reads: CSVDRGGTVGFEDTEAFF. The CDR3 nucleotides read TGCAGCGTTGATAGAGGGGGGACAGTCGGATTTGAGGACACTGAAGCTTTCTTT.

The CDR3 region has the DNA TGTGCCAGCAGCTTTAGCGGGGAAGAGACCCAGTACTTC. It translates to CASSFSGEETQYF. The V gene is TRBV7-6, the J gene TRBJ2-5; 8 bases map to TRBD2. In germline, CDR1 is SGHVS, CDR2 FNYEAQ. Trimming removed 3 bases from V and 3 bases from J; junction bases left unmatched: 0. This CDR3 comprises 13 residues.

The J gene is TRBJ2-7, the V gene TRBV10-3, with TRBD1 as a possible D gene (6 bases). In germline, CDR1 is ENHRY, CDR2 SYGVKD. The CDR3 sequence is 14 residues long. Trimming left V 2 bases short and J 2 bases short, with 10 bases between. The CDR3 DNA reads as TGTGCCATCAGTGAGACAGGGCGAGCCTACGAGCAGTACTTC. This translates into CAISETGRAYEQYF.

This chain uses TRBV10-3 with TRBJ2-7; possibly TRBD2 for D (5 bases). This CDR3 spans 15 amino acids. Germline V gene lookup returns CDR1 ENHRY and CDR2 SYGVKD. V was pared by 3 bases and J by 5 bases, with 17 bases between. CDR3 sequence (DNA): TGTGCCATCAGTGATTGGAAGGAGGCGGCGGACGAGCAGTACTTC. Its translation: CAISDWKEAADEQYF.

This clone was seen a single time. The chain is built from TRBV28 and TRBJ2-7; 12 nucleotides agree with TRBD1. V trimming: 6 bases; J trimming: 4 bases; junction bases outside the gene matches: 4. This CDR3 has 14 amino acids. The germline V gene has CDR1 MDHEN and CDR2 SYDVKM. The DNA of the CDR3 is TGTGCCAGCAGCCAGGGACAGGGGGCGTACGAGCAGTACTTC. This codes for CASSQGQGAYEQYF.

This sequence joins TRBV6-5 and TRBJ1-2; perhaps TRBD1 as D (5 bases). The V and J ends lost 6 bases and 8 bases respectively, with 19 bases between them. Looked up from germline, CDR1 is MNHEY and CDR2 is SVGAGI. The CDR3 totals 14 residues. Here the CDR3 reads CASSRFAGEEGYTF. CDR3 DNA sequence: TGTGCCAGCAGCCGATTCGCGGGGGAGGAGGGCTACACCTTC.

This clone was detected a few times. The V gene is TRBV28, the J gene TRBJ2-7, with a tentative D call TRBD2 (6 bases). The CDR3 runs to 11 residues. V lost 6 bases to trimming and J lost 6 bases, with 9 bases between them. Germline V gene lookup returns CDR1 MDHEN and CDR2 SYDVKM. CDR3 nucleotides: TGTGCCAGCAGGGAGGGAGGCGAGCAGTACTTC. Its protein product is CASREGGEQYF.

The chain employs TRBV9 and TRBJ2-3; unclear D gene. Germline V gene lookup returns CDR1 SGDLS and CDR2 YYNGEE. The V end was cut by 0 bases, the J end by 3 bases, with 11 bases between. The CDR3 is made up of 15 amino acids. The DNA of the CDR3 is TGTGCCAGCAGCGTAGCATCCTTGGAGACAGATACGCAGTATTTT. The encoded protein is CASSVASLETDTQYF.

The V gene is TRBV19, the J gene TRBJ1-1; 7 nucleotides line up with TRBD1. Germline V CDR1 and CDR2: LNHDA, SQIVND (reference sequence). V shed 11 bases, J shed 1 base, and the junction held 7 bases outside the gene matches. The CDR3 is 13 residues long. The CDR3 DNA sequence: TGTGCCGTGACCCAGGGGGGGAACACTGAAGCTTTCTTT. Translated: CAVTQGGNTEAFF.